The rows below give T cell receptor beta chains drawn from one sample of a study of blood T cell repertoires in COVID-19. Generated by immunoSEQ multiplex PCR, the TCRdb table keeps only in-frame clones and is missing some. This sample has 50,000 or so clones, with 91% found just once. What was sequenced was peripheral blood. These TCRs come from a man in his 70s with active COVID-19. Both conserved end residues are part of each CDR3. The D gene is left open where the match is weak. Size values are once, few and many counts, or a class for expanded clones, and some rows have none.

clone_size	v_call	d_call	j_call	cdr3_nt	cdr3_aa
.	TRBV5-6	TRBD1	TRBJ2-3	TGTGCCAGCAGCTTGCGGACAGGGTATCCAGATACGCAGTATTTT	CASSLRTGYPDTQYF
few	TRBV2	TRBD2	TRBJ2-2	TGTGCCAGCAGTCTTATAGCGGGGGCTACCGGGGAGCTGTTTTTT	CASSLIAGATGELFF
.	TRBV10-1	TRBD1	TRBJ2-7	TGCGCCAGCAGTGAGTCGAGACAGGGAAACGAGCAGTACTTC	CASSESRQGNEQYF
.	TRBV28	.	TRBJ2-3	TGTGCCAGTCTACTGGGCCATACGCAGTATTTT	CASLLGHTQYF
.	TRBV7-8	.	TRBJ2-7	TGTGCCAGCAATGTGGGATCCCGGGGAAGCTCCTACGAGCAGTACTTC	CASNVGSRGSSYEQYF
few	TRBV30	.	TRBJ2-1	TGTGCCACACACCCTTGGAGCTCCTACAATGAGCAGTTCTTC	CATHPWSSYNEQFF
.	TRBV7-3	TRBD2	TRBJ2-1	TGTGCCAGCAGCCCCACTAGCGGCTCCTACAATGAGCAGTTCTTC	CASSPTSGSYNEQFF
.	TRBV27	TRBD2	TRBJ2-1	TGTGCCAGCAGGTGGCGGGGGGGTCAGAATGAGCAGTTCTTC	CASRWRGGQNEQFF
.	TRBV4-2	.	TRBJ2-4	TGTGCCAGCAGCCAAGATGAACTAGCCAAAAACATTCAGTACTTC	CASSQDELAKNIQYF
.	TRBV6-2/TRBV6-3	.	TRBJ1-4	TGTGCCAGCAGTTACTTCTCGGAACTGTTTTTT	CASSYFSELFF
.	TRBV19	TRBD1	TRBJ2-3	TGTGCCAGTACCCGCGGACAGGGCGTGACAGATACGCAGTATTTT	CASTRGQGVTDTQYF
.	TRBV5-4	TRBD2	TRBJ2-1	TGTGCCAGCAGCCTGAACTTAGCGGGGGGCGGAAATGAGCAGTTCTTC	CASSLNLAGGGNEQFF
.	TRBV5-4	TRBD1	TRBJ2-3	TGTGCCAGCAGCTTGGATCAGGGGGCAGATACGCAGTATTTT	CASSLDQGADTQYF
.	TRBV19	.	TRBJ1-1	TGTGCCAGTAGTGAGTGGGCCCAGGTTAACACTGAAGCTTTCTTT	CASSEWAQVNTEAFF
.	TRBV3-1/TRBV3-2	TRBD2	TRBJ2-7	TGTGCCAGCAGTCACCTGGGACGGGGGGGCCTCTACGAGCAGTACTTC	CASSHLGRGGLYEQYF
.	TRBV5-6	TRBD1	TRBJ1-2	TGTGCCAGCAGCTTGGGGATACAGGGGGCACGTGGCTACACCTTC	CASSLGIQGARGYTF
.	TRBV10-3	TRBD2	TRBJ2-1	TGTGCCATCAGTGATTTGACTAGCGGGGACAATGAGCAGTTCTTC	CAISDLTSGDNEQFF
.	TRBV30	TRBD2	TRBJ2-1	TGTGCCTGGAGTCTAACTAGCGGTGCCTACAATGAGCAGTTCTTC	CAWSLTSGAYNEQFF
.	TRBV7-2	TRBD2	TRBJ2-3	TGTGCCAGCAGCGTGAGACGGGGGGGCCCAACAGATACGCAGTATTTT	CASSVRRGGPTDTQYF
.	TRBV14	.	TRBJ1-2	TGTGCCAGCAGCCGGACTGGAAACTATGGCTACACCTTC	CASSRTGNYGYTF
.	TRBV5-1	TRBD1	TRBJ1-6	TGCGCCAGCAGCTCACAGGGGAATAATTCACCCCTCCACTTT	CASSSQGNNSPLHF
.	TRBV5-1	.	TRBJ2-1	TGCGCCAGCAGCTTCACTCAGGGCTCCTACAATGAGCAGTTCTTC	CASSFTQGSYNEQFF
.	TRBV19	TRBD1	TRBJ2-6	TGTGCCAGTAGTATAGAGGCGACAGGGGTTGGGGCCAACGTCCTGACTTTC	CASSIEATGVGANVLTF
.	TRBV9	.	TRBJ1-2	TGTGCCAGCAGCGTAGTTCATAAACCGGATGGCTACACCTTC	CASSVVHKPDGYTF